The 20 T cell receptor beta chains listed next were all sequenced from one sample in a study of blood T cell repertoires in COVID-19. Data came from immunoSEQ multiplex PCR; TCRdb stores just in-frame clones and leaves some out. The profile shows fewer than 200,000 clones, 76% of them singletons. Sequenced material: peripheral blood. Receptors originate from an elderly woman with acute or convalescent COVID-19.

This CDR3 is CSASPGGSNTGELFF. The DNA of the CDR3 is TGCAGTGCTAGTCCGGGAGGGTCGAACACCGGGGAGCTGTTTTTT. The chain joins TRBV20-1 to TRBJ2-2, with 8 bases lining up with TRBD2. The trim removed 3 bases at V and 0 bases at J, leaving 3 bases unmatched. This CDR3 contains 15 residues. The germline V gene encodes CDR1 DFQATT and CDR2 SNEGSKA (reference sequence).

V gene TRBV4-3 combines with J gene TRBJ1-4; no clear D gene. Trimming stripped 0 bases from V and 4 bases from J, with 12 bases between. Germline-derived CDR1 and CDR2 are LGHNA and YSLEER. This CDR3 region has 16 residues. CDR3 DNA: TGCGCCAGCAGCCAAGAGGGAGGTTTCGGTAATGAAAAACTGTTTTTT. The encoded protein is CASSQEGGFGNEKLFF.

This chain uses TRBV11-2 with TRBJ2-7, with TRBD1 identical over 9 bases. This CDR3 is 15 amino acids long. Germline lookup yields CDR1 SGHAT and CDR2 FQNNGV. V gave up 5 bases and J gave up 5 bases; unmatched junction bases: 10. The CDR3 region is CASSRTGTGLNEQYF. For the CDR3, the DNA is TGTGCCAGCAGCCGAACCGGGACAGGGTTGAACGAGCAGTACTTC.

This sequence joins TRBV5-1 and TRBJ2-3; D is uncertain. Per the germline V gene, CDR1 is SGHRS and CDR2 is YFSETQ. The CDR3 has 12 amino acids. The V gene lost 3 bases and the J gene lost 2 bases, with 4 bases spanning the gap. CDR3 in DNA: TGCGCCAGCAGCTCTACCACAGATACGCAGTATTTT. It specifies CASSSTTDTQYF.

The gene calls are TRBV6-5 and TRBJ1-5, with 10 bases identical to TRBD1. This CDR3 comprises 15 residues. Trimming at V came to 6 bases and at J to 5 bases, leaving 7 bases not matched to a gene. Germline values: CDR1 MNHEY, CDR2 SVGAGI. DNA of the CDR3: TGTGCCAGCAGCCGGGACAGGGGATGGGATCAGCCCCAGCATTTT. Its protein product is CASSRDRGWDQPQHF.

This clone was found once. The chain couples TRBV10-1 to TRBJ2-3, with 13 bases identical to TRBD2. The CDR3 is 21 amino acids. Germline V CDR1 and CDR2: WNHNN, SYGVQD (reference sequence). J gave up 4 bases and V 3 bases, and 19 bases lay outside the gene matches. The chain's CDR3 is CASSDPNDGLAGVLGADTQYF. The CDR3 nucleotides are TGCGCCAGCAGTGACCCCAACGATGGACTAGCGGGAGTTTTGGGTGCAGATACGCAGTATTTT.

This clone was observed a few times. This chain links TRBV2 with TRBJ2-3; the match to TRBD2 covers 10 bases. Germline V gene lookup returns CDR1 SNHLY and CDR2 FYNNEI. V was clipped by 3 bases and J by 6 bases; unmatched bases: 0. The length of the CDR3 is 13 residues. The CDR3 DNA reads TGTGCCAGCAGTGAGACTAGCGGGGATACGCAGTATTTT. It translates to CASSETSGDTQYF.

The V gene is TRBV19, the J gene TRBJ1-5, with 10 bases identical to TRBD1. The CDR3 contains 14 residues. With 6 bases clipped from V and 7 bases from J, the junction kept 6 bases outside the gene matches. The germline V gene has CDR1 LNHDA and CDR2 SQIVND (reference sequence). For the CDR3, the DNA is TGTGCCAGTAGCGGCGACAGGGGGCTACAGCCCCAGCATTTT. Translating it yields CASSGDRGLQPQHF.

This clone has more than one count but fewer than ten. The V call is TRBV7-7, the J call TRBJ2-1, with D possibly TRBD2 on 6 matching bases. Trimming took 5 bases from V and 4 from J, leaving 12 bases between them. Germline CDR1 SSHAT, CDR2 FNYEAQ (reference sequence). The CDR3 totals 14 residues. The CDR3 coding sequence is TGTGCCAGCAGCGCCTGGGGACTTTACAATGAGCAGTTCTTC. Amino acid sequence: CASSAWGLYNEQFF. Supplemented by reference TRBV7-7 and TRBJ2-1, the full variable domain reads GAGVSQSPRYKVTKRGQDVTLRCDPISSHATLYWYQQALGQGPEFLTYFNYEAQPDKSGLPSDRFSAERPEGSISTLTIQRTEQRDSAMYRCASSAWGLYNEQFFGPGTRLTVL.

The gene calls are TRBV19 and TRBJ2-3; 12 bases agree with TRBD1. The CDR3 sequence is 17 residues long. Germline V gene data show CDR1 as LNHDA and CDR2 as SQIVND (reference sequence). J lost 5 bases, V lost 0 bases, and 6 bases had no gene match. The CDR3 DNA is TGTGCCAGTAGTATAGATTCGGGACAGGGGGCAGGAGATACGCAGTATTTT. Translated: CASSIDSGQGAGDTQYF.

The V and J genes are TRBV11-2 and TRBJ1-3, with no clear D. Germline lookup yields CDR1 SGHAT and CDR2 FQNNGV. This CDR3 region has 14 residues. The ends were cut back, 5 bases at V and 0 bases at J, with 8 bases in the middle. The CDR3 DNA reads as TGTGCCAGCAGCCCTAAGAGCTCTGGAAACACCATATATTTT. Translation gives CASSPKSSGNTIYF.

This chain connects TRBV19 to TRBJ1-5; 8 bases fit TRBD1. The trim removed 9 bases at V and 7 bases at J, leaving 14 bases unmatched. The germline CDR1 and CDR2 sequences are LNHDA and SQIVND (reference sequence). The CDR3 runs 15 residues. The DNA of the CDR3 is TGTGCCAGCCGGGTAGGACAGGGAAGAATACAGCCCCAGCATTTT. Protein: CASRVGQGRIQPQHF.

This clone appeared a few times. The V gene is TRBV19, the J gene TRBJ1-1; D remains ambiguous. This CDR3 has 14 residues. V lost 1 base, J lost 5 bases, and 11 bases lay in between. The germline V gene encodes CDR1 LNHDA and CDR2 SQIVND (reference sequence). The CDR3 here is CASSIGPGRTEAFF. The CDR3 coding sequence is TGTGCCAGTAGTATAGGTCCTGGGCGAACTGAAGCTTTCTTT.

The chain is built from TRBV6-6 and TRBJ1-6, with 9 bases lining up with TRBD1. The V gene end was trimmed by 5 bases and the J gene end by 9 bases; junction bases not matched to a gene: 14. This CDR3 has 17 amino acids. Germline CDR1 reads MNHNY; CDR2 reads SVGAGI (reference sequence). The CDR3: CASSHLGQQGASSPLHF. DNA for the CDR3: TGTGCCAGCAGTCACCTAGGACAACAGGGGGCGAGTTCACCCCTCCACTTT.

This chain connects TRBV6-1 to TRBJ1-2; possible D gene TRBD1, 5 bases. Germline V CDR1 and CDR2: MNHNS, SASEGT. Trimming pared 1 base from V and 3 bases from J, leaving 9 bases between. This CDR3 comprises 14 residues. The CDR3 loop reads CASSEGAGDYGYTF. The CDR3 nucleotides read TGTGCCAGCAGTGAAGGCGCGGGGGACTATGGCTACACCTTC.

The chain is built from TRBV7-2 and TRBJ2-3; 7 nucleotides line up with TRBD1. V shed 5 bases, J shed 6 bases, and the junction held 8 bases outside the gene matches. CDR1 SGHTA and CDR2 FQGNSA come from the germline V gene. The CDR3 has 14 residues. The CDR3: CASSTRQGMDTQYF. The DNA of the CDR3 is TGTGCCAGCAGCACTCGACAGGGTATGGATACGCAGTATTTT.

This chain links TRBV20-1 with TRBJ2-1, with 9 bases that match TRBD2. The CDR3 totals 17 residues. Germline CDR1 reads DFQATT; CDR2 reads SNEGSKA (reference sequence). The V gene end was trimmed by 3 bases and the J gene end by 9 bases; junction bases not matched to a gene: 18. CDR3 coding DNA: TGCAGTGCTAGTGTGGCTAGCGGGAAGAGCCGTCAATTTGAGCAGTTCTTC. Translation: CSASVASGKSRQFEQFF.

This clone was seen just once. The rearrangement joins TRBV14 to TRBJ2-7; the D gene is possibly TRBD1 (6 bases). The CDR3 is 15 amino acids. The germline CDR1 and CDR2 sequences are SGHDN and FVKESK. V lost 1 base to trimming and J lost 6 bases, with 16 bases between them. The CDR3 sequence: CASSQVRVGASEQYF. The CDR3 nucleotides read TGTGCCAGCAGCCAAGTACGGGTGGGGGCCTCCGAGCAGTACTTC.

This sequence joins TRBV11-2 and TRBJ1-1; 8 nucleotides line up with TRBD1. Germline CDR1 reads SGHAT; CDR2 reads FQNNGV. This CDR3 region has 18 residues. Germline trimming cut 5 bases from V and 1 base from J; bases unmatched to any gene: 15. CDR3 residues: CASSPRRVTGEGNTEAFF. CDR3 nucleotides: TGTGCCAGCAGCCCCCGGAGGGTGACAGGGGAGGGGAACACTGAAGCTTTCTTT.

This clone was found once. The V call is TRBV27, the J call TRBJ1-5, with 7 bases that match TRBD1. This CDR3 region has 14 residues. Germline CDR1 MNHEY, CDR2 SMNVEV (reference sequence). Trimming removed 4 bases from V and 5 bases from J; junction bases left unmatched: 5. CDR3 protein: CASSSNRGDQPQHF. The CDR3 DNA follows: TGTGCCAGCAGTTCCAACAGGGGCGATCAGCCCCAGCATTTT.